The entry below gives a single T cell receptor beta chain sequence along with its context. Using immunoSEQ multiplex PCR, the repertoire was profiled, and TCRdb retains in-frame clones only, with some absent. This table has about 140,000 clones, around 72% appearing once. These data come from a study of blood T cell repertoires in COVID-19. Study as a whole: COVID-19 samples, acute and convalescent, were from the United States, Italy and Spain.

V was trimmed by 2 bases and J by 8 bases, leaving 16 bases between them. Germline loops: CDR1 SGHRS, CDR2 YFSETQ. This CDR3 spans 15 amino acids. This TCR was sampled from a woman aged 55-69 years with acute or convalescent COVID-19. Sequencing used peripheral blood. The rearrangement links TRBV5-1 to TRBJ2-2; D possibly corresponds to TRBD2 (5 bases). CDR3 sequence: CASSLLMRAEGELFF. CDR3 sequence (DNA): TGCGCCAGCAGCTTACTCATGCGGGCCGAGGGGGAGCTGTTTTTT.